The 5 T cell receptor beta chains presented below share a single source sample, sequenced in a study of Ad26.COV2.S vaccination and SARS-CoV-2 variants. The treatment is: roughly 19 received Ad26.COV2.S at low or high dose, single or two shots; 5 received placebo; per-sample allocation not given. Day 63 following the first vaccine or placebo injection was when the samples were taken. TCRdb's table, derived via immunoSEQ multiplex PCR, lists solely in-frame clones and lacks some. The data hold fewer than 400,000 clones, with roughly nine tenths observed a single time. Sample: peripheral blood, taken in a trial of Ad26.COV2.S vaccine versus placebo. These receptors originate from a person between 18 and 59 years old who received the Ad26.COV2.S COVID-19 vaccine or a placebo.

The chain couples TRBV3-1 (or the pseudogene TRBV3-2) to TRBJ1-5; D is unclear. Germline V gives CDR1 LGHDT, CDR2 YNNKEL (reference sequence). V was cut by 4 bases and J by 2 bases, with 6 bases left in between. The CDR3 totals 13 residues. This CDR3 reads CASSPGGNQPQHF. The CDR3 DNA reads as TGTGCCAGCAGCCCAGGAGGCAATCAGCCCCAGCATTTT.

The chain has TRBV5-1 and TRBJ2-5, with a weak D call TRBD1 (6 bases). Germline CDR1 and CDR2: SGHRS and YFSETQ. The CDR3 loop spans 14 amino acids. Trimming pared 2 bases from V and 5 bases from J, leaving 13 bases between. The CDR3 reads CASSLQGWGETQYF. CDR3 nucleotides: TGCGCCAGCAGCTTACAGGGTTGGGGGGAGACCCAGTACTTC.

The rearrangement joins TRBV9 to TRBJ2-3; 7 positions match TRBD2. The CDR3 contains 18 residues. Germline CDR1 and CDR2: SGDLS and YYNGEE. Trimming cost V 0 bases and J 2 bases; bases outside gene matches: 12. The CDR3 spells CASSVADVAGRSTDTQYF. The CDR3 region has the DNA TGTGCCAGCAGCGTAGCAGATGTAGCGGGCCGTTCCACAGATACGCAGTATTTT.

The rearrangement joins TRBV2 to TRBJ2-1; 8 bases map to TRBD2. This CDR3 contains 16 residues. Germline V CDR1 and CDR2: SNHLY, FYNNEI. After removal of 6 bases from V and 3 bases from J, the junction contained 10 bases not matched to a gene. CDR3: CASSSDPSGLYNEQFF. The DNA for the CDR3 is TGTGCCAGCAGCTCCGACCCTAGCGGGCTCTACAATGAGCAGTTCTTC.

CDR3 in DNA: TGTGCCTGGACCGGACAGGGAAATCAGCCCCAGCATTTT. This translates into CAWTGQGNQPQHF. This sequence joins TRBV30 and TRBJ1-5; 8 bases are a match to TRBD1. From germline, CDR1 is GTSNPN and CDR2 SVGIG (reference sequence). The CDR3 loop spans 13 amino acids. V was pared by 4 bases and J by 4 bases, with 3 bases of the junction left unmatched.